A single T cell receptor (beta chain) is shown here with its context. The method was immunoSEQ multiplex PCR; TCRdb's version includes in-frame clones alone and lacks a portion of them. The sample carries 150,000 to 200,000 clones, 75% to 90% recorded once. This sample was included in a study of blood T cell repertoires in COVID-19. Germline CDR1 MDHEN, CDR2 SYDVKM. This CDR3 has 13 residues. This clonotype was obtained from a woman aged 70-85 years with COVID-19, enrolled during active disease. The specimen sequenced was peripheral blood. The rearrangement uses TRBV28 and TRBJ2-7; TRBD1 is a possible D gene (5 bases). The DNA of the CDR3 is TGTGCTTCCGAGCAGGGTGCCCCTTCCGAGCAGTACTTC. Its translation: CASEQGAPSEQYF.